The 4 T cell receptor beta chains presented below share a single source sample, sequenced in a study of T cell responses to AZD1222 COVID-19 vaccine. Using immunoSEQ multiplex PCR, the repertoire was profiled, and TCRdb retains in-frame clones only, with some absent. Of about 99,000 clones in the sample, roughly 92% were seen once. The sample consisted of peripheral blood, taken on day 0 of AZD1222 vaccination. These receptors all come from an adult in good health.

The chain employs TRBV28 and TRBJ1-6, with a possible D match to TRBD1 (5 bases). This CDR3 spans 13 amino acids. Germline assignment: CDR1 MDHEN and CDR2 SYDVKM. V was cut by 6 bases and J by 8 bases, with 11 bases left in between. This chain's CDR3 is CASRGGVYSPLHF. Written as DNA, the CDR3 is TGTGCCAGCAGAGGAGGGGTCTATTCACCCCTCCACTTT.

This clone was detected once. The rearrangement uses TRBV30 and TRBJ2-5, with D perhaps given as TRBD1 or TRBD2 (5 bases each). There are 14 residues in the CDR3. Per the germline V gene, CDR1 is GTSNPN and CDR2 is SVGIG (reference sequence). V was pared by 1 base and J by 3 bases, with 12 bases between. CDR3 sequence: CAWSGSGREETQYF. In nucleotides, the CDR3 is TGTGCCTGGAGTGGGAGCGGCAGGGAAGAGACCCAGTACTTC.

The chain uses TRBV12-3 or TRBV12-4 and TRBJ2-1, with D unresolved. V was shortened by 8 bases and J by 5 bases, with 10 bases between the two germline ends. The CDR3 is made up of 12 amino acids. The DNA of the CDR3 is TGTGCCAGCCAAGTACTGGACAATGAGCAGTTCTTC. This encodes CASQVLDNEQFF.

This chain joins TRBV25-1 and TRBJ2-7; D is undetermined. V dropped 4 bases and J dropped 6 bases, with 7 bases sitting between them. The CDR3 consists of 11 residues. CDR1 and CDR2 (germline): MGHDK, SYGVNS. The CDR3 here is CASSAALEQYF. For the CDR3, the DNA is TGTGCCAGCAGTGCCGCCCTCGAGCAGTACTTC.